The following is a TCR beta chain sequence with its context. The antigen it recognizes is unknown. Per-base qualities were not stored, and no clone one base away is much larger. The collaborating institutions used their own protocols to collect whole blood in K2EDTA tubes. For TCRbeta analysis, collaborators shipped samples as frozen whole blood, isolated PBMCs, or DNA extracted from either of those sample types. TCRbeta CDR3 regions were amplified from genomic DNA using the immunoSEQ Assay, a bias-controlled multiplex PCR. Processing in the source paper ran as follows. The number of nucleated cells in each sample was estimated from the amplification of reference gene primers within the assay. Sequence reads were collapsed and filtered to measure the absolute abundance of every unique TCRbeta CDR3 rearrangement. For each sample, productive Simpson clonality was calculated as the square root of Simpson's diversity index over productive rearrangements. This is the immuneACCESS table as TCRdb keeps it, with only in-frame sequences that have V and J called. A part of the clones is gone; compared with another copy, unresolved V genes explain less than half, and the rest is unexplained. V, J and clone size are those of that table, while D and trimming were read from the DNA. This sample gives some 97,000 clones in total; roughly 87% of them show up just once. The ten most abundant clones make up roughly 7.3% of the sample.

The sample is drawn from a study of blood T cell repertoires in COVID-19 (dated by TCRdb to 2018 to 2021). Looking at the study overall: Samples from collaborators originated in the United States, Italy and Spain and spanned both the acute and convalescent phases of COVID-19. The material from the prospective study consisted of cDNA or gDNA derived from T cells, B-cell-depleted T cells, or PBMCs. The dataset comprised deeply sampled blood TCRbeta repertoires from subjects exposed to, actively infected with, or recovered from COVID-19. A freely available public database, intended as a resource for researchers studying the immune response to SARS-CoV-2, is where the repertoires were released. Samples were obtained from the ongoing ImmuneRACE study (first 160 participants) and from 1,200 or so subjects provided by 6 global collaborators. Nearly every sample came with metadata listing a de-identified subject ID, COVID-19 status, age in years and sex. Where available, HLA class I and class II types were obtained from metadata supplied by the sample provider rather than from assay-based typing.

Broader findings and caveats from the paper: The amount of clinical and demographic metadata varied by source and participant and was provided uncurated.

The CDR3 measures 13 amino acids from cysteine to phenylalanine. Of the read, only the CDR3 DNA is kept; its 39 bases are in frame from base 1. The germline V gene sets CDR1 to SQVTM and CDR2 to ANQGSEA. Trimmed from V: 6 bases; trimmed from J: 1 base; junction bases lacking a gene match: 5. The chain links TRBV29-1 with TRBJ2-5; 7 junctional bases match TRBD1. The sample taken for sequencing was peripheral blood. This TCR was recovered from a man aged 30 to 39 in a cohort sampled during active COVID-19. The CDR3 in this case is CSVNGQVQETQYF. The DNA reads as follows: TGCAGCGTAAACGGACAGGTCCAAGAGACCCAGTACTTC.